This TCR beta chain was documented in a study of T cell changes during pregnancy in multiple sclerosis. This clone was picked up one time. Clones were sequenced by immunoSEQ multiplex PCR, and TCRdb holds only the in-frame ones, with some missing. Of 100,000 or so clones listed, 80% to 95% are singletons. The receptor comes from a female donor with multiple sclerosis, enrolled in a pregnancy study. Sequenced here: peripheral blood, sampled after pregnancy.

CDR3 sequence: CASSLGTGEQYF. CDR3 sequence (DNA): TGTGCCAGCAGTCTGGGGACTGGCGAGCAGTACTTC. The chain carries TRBV7-9 and TRBJ2-7; TRBD2 might be the D (6 bases). This CDR3 comprises 12 residues. V lost 6 bases, J lost 6 bases, and 12 bases lay in between. Germline CDR1 is SEHNR and CDR2 is FQNEAQ (reference sequence).